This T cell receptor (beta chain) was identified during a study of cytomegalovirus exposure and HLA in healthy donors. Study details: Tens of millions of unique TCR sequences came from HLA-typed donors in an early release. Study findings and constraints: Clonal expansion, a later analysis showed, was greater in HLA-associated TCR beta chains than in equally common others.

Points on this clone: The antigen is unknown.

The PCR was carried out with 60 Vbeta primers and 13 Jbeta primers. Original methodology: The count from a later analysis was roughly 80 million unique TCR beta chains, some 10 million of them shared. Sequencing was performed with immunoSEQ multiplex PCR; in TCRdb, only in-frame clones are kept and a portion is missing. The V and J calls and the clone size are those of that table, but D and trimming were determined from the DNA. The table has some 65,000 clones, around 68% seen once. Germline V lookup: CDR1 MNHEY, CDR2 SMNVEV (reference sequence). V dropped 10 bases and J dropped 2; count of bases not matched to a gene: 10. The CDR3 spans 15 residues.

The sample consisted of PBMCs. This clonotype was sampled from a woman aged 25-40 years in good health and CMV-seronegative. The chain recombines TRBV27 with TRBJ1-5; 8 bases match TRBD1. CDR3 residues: CATRTGGLGNQPQHF. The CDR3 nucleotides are TGTGCCACCCGAACAGGGGGACTGGGCAATCAGCCCCAGCATTTT.